This T cell receptor beta chain comes out of a study of blood T cells in healthy people across ages. Samples had at least 6.5 million PBMCs isolated from them. With a J-beta primer mix and a sample-barcoded 5' primer, a second PCR ran about 6 to 11 cycles. TCRdb re-analysed the 5' RACE reads in MiXCR, keeping a single row per CDR3 protein. The sample lists 730,000 or so distinct CDR3 sequences; roughly 47% were seen once. From germline, CDR1 is SGHNT and CDR2 YENEEA. The CDR3 is made up of 13 amino acids. V was clipped by 5 bases and J by 1 base, with 8 bases between them. Overall study results and limits: With donor CMV status unknown, expanded clonotype changes were possibly confounded. Naive CD4+ cells and diversity were both higher in long-lived donors than in aged donors. Age brought a roughly linear fall in TCR beta diversity measured per million T cells.

As regards this clonotype: Antigen specificity is unknown.

The sequence derives from a woman in her fifties or sixties in good health. Sequenced input: blood. The chain links TRBV11-3 to TRBJ1-1; D remains unclear. DNA of the CDR3: TGTGCCAGCAGCCAACAGAGGAACACTGAAGCTTTCTTT. Protein product: CASSQQRNTEAFF.